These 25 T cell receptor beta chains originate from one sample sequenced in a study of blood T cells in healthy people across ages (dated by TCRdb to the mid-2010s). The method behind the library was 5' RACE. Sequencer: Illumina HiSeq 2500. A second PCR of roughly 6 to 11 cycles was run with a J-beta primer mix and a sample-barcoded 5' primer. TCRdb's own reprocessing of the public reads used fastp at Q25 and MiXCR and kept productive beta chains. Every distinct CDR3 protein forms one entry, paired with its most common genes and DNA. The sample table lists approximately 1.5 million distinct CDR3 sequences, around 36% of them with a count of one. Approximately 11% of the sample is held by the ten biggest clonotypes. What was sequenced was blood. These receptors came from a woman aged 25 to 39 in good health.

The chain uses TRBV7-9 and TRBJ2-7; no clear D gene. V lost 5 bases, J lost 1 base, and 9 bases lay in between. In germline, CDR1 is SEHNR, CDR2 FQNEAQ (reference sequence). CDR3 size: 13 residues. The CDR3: CASSPDQSYEQYF. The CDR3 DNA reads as TGTGCCAGCAGCCCGGACCAGTCCTACGAGCAGTACTTC. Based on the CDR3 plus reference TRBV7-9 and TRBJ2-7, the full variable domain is DTGVSQNPRHKITKRGQNVTFRCDPISEHNRLYWYRQTLGQGPEFLTYFQNEAQLEKSRLLSDRFSAERPKGSFSTLEIQRTEQGDSAMYLCASSPDQSYEQYFGPGTRLTVT.

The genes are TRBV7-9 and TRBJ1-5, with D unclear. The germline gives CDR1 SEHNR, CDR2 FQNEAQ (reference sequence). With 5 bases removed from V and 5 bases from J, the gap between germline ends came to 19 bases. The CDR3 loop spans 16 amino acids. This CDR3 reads CASSPAERKEDQPQHF. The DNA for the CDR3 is TGTGCCAGCAGCCCAGCGGAGAGGAAGGAGGATCAGCCCCAGCATTTT.

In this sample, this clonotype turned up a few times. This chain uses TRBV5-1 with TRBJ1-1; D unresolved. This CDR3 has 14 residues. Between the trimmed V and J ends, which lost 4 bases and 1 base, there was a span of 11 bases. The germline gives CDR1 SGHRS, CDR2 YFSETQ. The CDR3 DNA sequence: TGCGCCAGCAGCCCGGAAAACAAGAACACTGAAGCTTTCTTT. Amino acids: CASSPENKNTEAFF.

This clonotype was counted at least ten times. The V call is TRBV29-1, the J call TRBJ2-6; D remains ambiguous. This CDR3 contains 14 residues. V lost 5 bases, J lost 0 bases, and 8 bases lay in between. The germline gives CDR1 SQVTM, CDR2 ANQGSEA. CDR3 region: CSVSGYSGANVLTF. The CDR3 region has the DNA TGCAGCGTTTCGGGTTACTCTGGGGCCAACGTCCTGACTTTC.

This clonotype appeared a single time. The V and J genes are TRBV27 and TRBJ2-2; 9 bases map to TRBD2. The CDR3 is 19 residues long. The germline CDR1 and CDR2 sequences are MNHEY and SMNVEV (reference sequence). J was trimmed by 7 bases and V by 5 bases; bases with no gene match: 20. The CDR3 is CASSPTGLRASGEVGELFF. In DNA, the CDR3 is TGTGCCAGCAGTCCAACAGGGTTAAGGGCTAGCGGGGAGGTCGGGGAGCTGTTTTTT.

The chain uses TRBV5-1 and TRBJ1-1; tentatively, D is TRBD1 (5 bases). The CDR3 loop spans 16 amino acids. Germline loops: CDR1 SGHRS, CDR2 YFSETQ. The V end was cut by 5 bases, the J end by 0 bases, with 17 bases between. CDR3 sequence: CASSNTGLVMNTEAFF. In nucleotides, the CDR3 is TGCGCCAGCAGTAACACAGGACTCGTTATGAACACTGAAGCTTTCTTT.

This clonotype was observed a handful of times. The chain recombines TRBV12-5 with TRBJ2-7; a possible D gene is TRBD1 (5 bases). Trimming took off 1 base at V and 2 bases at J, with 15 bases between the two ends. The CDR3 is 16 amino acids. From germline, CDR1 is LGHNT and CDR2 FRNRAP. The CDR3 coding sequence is TGTGCTAGTGGTTTGGCCCCCCGGCAGGGTGCCTACGAGCAGTACTTC. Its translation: CASGLAPRQGAYEQYF.

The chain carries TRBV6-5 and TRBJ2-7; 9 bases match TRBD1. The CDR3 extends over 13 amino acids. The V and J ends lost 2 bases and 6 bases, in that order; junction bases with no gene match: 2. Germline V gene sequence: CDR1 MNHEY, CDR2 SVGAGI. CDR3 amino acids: CASSYGQGSEQYF. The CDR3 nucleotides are TGTGCCAGCAGTTACGGACAGGGGAGCGAGCAGTACTTC.

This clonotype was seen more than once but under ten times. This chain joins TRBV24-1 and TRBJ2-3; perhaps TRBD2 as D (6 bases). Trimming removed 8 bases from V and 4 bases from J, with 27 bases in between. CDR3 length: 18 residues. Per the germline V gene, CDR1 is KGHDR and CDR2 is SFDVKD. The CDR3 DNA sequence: TGTGCCACCAAAGGGACTTCCACCCTCTATCCCTCCGCAGATACGCAGTATTTT. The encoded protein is CATKGTSTLYPSADTQYF.

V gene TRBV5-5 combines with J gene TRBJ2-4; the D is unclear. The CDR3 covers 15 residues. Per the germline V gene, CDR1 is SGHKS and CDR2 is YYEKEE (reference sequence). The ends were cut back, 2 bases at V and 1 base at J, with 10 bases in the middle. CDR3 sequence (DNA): TGTGCCAGCAGCTTCGTTGCCGGGGCCAAAAACATTCAGTACTTC. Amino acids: CASSFVAGAKNIQYF.

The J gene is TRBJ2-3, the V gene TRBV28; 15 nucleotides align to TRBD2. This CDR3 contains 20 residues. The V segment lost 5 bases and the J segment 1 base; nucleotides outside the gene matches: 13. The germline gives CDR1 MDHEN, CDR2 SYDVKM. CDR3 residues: CASSPMGLAGGWGGTDTQYF. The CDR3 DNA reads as TGTGCCAGCAGTCCAATGGGACTAGCGGGAGGATGGGGTGGCACAGATACGCAGTATTTT.

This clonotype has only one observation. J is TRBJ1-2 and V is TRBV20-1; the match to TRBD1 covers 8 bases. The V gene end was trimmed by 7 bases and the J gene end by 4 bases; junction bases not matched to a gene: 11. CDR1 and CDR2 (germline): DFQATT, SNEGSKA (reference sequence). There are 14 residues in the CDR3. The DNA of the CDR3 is TGCAGTGTTAGGACAGGGAACCCATCCTATGGCTACACCTTC. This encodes CSVRTGNPSYGYTF.

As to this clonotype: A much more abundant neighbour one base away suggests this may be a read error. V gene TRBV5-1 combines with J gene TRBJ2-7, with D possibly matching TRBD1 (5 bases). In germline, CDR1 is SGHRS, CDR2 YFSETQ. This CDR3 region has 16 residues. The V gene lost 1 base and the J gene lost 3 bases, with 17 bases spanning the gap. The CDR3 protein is CASSLNRQGGIYEQYF. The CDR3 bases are TGCGCCAGCAGCTTGAACCGCCAGGGTGGGATCTACGAGCAGTACTTC.

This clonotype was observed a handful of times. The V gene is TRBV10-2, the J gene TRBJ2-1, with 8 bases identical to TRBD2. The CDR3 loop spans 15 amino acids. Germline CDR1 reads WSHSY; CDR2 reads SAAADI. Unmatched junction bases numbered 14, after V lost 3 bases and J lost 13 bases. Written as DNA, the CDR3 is TGCGCCAGCAGTGAAATACCAGCGGGAGAGGGGTCACAGTTCTTC. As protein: CASSEIPAGEGSQFF.

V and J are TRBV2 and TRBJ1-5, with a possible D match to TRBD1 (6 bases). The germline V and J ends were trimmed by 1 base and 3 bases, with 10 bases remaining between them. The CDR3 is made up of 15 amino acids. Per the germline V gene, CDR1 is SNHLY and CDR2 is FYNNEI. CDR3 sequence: CASSEEGDLNQPQHF. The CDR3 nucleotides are TGTGCCAGCAGTGAAGAGGGGGACCTCAATCAGCCCCAGCATTTT.

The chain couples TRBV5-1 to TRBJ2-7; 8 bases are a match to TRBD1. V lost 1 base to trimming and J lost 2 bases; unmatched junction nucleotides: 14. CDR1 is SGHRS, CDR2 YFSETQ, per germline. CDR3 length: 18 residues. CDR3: CASSLYDRGTASAYEQYF. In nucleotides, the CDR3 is TGCGCCAGCAGCTTGTACGACAGGGGAACCGCGTCCGCCTACGAGCAGTACTTC.

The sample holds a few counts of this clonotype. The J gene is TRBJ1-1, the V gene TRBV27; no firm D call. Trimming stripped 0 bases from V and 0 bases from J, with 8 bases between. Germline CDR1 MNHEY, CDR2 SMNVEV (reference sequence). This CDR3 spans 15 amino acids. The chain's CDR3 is CASSLSGRMNTEAFF. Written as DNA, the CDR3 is TGTGCCAGCAGTTTATCGGGCAGGATGAACACTGAAGCTTTCTTT.

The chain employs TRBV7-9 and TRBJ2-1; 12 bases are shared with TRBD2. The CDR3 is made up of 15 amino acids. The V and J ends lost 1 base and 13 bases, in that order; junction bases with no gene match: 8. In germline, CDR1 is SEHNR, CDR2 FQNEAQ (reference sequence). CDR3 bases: TGTGCCAGCAGCTTAGATCGTCTAGCGGGAGGGCCCCAGTTCTTC. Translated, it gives CASSLDRLAGGPQFF.

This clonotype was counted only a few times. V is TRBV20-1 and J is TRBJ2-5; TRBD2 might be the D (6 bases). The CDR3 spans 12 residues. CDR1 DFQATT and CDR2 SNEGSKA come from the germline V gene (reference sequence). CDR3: CTPPRRGETQYF. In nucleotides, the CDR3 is TGCACCCCACCCCGGAGGGGTGAGACCCAGTACTTC.

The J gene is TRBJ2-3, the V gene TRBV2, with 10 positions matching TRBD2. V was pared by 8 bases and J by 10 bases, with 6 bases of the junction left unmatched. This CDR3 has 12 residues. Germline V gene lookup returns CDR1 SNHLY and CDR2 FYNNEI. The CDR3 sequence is CASRGTSAPQYF. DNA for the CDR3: TGTGCCAGCCGAGGGACTAGCGCCCCGCAGTATTTT.

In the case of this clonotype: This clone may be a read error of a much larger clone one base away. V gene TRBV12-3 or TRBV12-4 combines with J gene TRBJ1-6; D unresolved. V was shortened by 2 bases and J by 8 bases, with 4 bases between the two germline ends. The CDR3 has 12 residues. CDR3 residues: CASSLSDSPLHF. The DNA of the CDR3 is TGTGCCAGCAGTTTAAGTGATTCACCCCTCCACTTT.

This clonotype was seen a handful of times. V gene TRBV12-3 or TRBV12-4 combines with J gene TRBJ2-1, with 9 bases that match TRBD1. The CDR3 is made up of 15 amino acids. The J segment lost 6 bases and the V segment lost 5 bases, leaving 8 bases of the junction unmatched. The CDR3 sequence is CASSDGTGKVNEQFF. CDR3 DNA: TGTGCCAGCAGTGACGGGACAGGGAAAGTCAATGAGCAGTTCTTC.

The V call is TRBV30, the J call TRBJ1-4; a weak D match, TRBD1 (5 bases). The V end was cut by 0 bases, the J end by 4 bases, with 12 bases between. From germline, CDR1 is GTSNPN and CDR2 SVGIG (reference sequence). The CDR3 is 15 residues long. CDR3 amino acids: CAWSVGRTINEKLFF. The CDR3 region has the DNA TGTGCCTGGAGTGTAGGGCGGACAATTAATGAAAAACTGTTTTTT.

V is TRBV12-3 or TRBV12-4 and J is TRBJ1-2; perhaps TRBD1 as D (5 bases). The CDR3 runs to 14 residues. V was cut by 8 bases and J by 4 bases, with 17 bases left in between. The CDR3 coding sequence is TGTGCCAGCGCTCTCGGGGGAGGAGCCTATGGCTACACCTTC. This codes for CASALGGGAYGYTF.

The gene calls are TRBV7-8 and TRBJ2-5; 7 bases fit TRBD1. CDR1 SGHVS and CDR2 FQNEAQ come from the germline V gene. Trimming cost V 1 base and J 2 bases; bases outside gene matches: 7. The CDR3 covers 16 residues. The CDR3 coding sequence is TGTGCCAGCAGCTTAGGGTACAGGGGTTCACAAGAGACCCAGTACTTC. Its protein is CASSLGYRGSQETQYF.